This note documents a single T cell receptor (beta chain) sequence. Methods used by the authors: The authors estimated nucleated cell counts from reference gene primer amplification. TCRdb keeps only in-frame clones here, not all; method: immunoSEQ multiplex PCR. That table furnishes V, J and clone size, whereas the DNA furnished D and trimming. This sample has 200,000 to 300,000 clones, with about 80% found just once. This entry comes from a study of blood T cell repertoires in COVID-19. V lost 2 bases to trimming and J lost 2 bases, with 10 bases between them. Per the germline V gene, CDR1 is GTSNPN and CDR2 is SVGIG (reference sequence). The CDR3 is made up of 14 amino acids.

The sample consisted of peripheral blood. The rearrangement uses TRBV30 and TRBJ1-3; D is unresolved. The receptor was isolated from a woman older than 75 with acute or convalescent COVID-19. The CDR3 loop is CAWSRRGAGNTIYF. For the CDR3, the DNA is TGTGCCTGGAGTCGACGGGGAGCTGGAAACACCATATATTTT.